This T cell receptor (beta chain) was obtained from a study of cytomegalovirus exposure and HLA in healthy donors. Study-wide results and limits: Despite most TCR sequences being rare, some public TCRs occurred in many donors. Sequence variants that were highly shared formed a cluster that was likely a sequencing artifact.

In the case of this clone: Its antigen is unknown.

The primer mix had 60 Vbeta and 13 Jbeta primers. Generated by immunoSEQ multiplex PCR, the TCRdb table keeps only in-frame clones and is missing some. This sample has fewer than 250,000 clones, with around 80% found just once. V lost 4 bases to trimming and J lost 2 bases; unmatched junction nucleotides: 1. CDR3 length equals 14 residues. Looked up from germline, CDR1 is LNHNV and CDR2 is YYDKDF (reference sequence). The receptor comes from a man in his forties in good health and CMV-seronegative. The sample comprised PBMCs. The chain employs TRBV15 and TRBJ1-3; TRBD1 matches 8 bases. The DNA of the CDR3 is TGTGCCACCAGCAAGACAGGGGCTGGAAACACCATATATTTT. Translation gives CATSKTGAGNTIYF.